These 6 T cell receptor beta chains were sequenced from one sample in a study of T cell clonality in common variable immunodeficiency. Sequencing was performed with immunoSEQ multiplex PCR; in TCRdb, only in-frame clones are kept and a portion is missing. The sample shows about 60,000 clones, no singletons; the ten largest hold roughly 1.5%. The sequenced material came from peripheral blood mononuclear cells. Receptor source: a person aged 18 to 70 in good health.

This clone was found many times. The CDR3 is cut off 3 residues early in the read; its end comes from the germline J gene. V and J are TRBV20-1 and TRBJ1-1; a weak D match, TRBD1 (6 bases). The CDR3 contains 12 residues. Germline values: CDR1 DFQATT, CDR2 SNEGSKA (reference sequence). The CDR3 sequence: CSAREGGGSAFF. The covered CDR3 bases are TGCAGTGCTAGAGAAGGGGGAGGGTCG.

As regards this clone: Coverage ceases 3 residues before the CDR3 finishes, and the germline J gene fills in the end. The chain links TRBV30 to TRBJ1-5; possible D gene TRBD1, 6 bases. Germline assignment: CDR1 GTSNPN and CDR2 SVGIG (reference sequence). V was shortened by 0 bases and J by 3 bases, with 15 bases between the two germline ends. The CDR3 length is 16 residues. This CDR3 reads CAWSVRGQGFNQPQHF. The CDR3 bases that were read are TGTGCCTGGAGTGTACGAGGTCAGGGGTTCAATCAGCCC.

Only a few counts were recorded for this clone. The read ends 3 residues early relative to the CDR3; the germline J gene fills the gap. This chain links TRBV11-2 with TRBJ2-7; D is uncertain. The CDR3 length is 14 residues. CDR1 and CDR2 (germline): SGHAT, FQNNGV. The V end was cut by 4 bases, the J end by 0 bases, with 10 bases between. The CDR3 protein is CASSSDFLSYEQYF. The CDR3 bases that were read are TGTGCCAGCAGCTCTGACTTCCTCTCCTACGAG.

This clone was found many times. With the read ending 3 residues before the CDR3 end, the germline J gene is used to fill in that end. The V call is TRBV5-6, the J call TRBJ2-7; D unresolved. CDR1 and CDR2 (germline): SGHDT, YYEEEE. V was clipped by 4 bases and J by 3 bases, with 5 bases between them. The CDR3 contains 11 residues. The part of the CDR3 DNA that was read is TGTGCCAGCAGCCGTATCTACGAG. As protein: CASSRIYE. The complete CDR3 protein is CASSRIYEQYF.

This clone was seen many times. Sequencing ends 3 residues short of the CDR3 end; the germline J gene provides the rest. The chain is built from TRBV7-3 and TRBJ2-1, with D maybe TRBD2 (6 bases). The CDR3 is made up of 17 amino acids. V was shortened by 1 base and J by 4 bases, with 17 bases between the two germline ends. Germline V gene lookup returns CDR1 SGHTA and CDR2 FQGTGA. The DNA read from the CDR3 is TGTGCCAGCAGCTTAAGCATCGGGGGTGATTATTACAATGAG. Its protein is CASSLSIGGDYYNE. The entire CDR3 is CASSLSIGGDYYNEQFF.

This clone was counted many times. The read halts 3 residues ahead of the CDR3 end, with the missing end drawn from the germline J gene. The chain combines TRBV18 with TRBJ1-4; TRBD1 agrees at 9 bases. V was clipped by 3 bases and J by 10 bases; unmatched bases: 6. The germline gives CDR1 KGHSH, CDR2 LQKENI. There are 14 residues in the CDR3. The CDR3 sequence is CASSPPGQGGKLFF. The sequenced part of the CDR3 DNA is TGTGCCAGCTCACCGCCGGGACAGGGAGGAAAA.